Included here is one T cell receptor beta chain sequence, with context. Study processing details: Reference gene primer amplification gave nucleated cell count estimates. Some clones are missing from TCRdb's copy, which holds only in-frame ones; the method was immunoSEQ multiplex PCR. That table furnishes V, J and clone size, whereas the DNA furnished D and trimming. The data show about 88,000 clones, around four fifths seen once. This CDR3 is built from 15 residues. Germline loops: CDR1 SGHNT, CDR2 YYREEE (reference sequence). V lost 3 bases, J lost 3 bases, and 3 bases stayed unmatched. The sample originates from a study of blood T cell repertoires in COVID-19. Across the whole study: Researchers got acute and convalescent COVID-19 samples from the United States, Italy and Spain. PBMCs, B-cell-depleted T cells, or T cells provided the cDNA or gDNA that made up the material.

The genes are TRBV5-4 and TRBJ2-2, with 9 bases that match TRBD1. The sequence derives from a human donor in a cohort sampled during active COVID-19. Sequencing was carried out using peripheral blood. Here the CDR3 DNA reads TGTGCCAGCAGCTCGCGGACAGGGGACACCGGGGAGCTGTTTTTT. Amino acid sequence: CASSSRTGDTGELFF.